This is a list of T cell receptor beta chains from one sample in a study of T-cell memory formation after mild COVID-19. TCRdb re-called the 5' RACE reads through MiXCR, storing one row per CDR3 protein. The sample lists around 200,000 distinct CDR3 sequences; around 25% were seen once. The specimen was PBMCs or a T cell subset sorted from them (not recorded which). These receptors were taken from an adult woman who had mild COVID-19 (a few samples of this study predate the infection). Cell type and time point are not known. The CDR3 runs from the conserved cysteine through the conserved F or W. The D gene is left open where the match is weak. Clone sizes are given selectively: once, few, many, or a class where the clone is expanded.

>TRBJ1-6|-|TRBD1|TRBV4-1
TGCGCCAGCAGCCAACCGTCGGACAGGGCCAAATCTAATTCACCCCTCCACTTT
CASSQPSDRAKSNSPLHF
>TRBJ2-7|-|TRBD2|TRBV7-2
TGTGCCAGCAGCTTAGGACTAGCGGGAGTAATCTCCTACGAGCAGTACTTC
CASSLGLAGVISYEQYF
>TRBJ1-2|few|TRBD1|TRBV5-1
TGCGCCAGCAGCTTGGGTCGGGGACAGACTAACTATGGCTACACCTTC
CASSLGRGQTNYGYTF
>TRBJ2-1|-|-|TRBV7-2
TGTGCCAGCAGCTTAGTCAGGGCCGGAGATGAGCAGTTCTTC
CASSLVRAGDEQFF
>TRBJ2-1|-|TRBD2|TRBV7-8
TGTGCCAGCGCTAGCGGGGGAGCAGTCTACAATGAGCAGTTCTTC
CASASGGAVYNEQFF
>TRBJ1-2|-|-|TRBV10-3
TGTGCCATCAGTCCCCGGGACCGAGATGGCTACACCTTC
CAISPRDRDGYTF
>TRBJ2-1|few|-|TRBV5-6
TGTGCCAGCAGCTTCGGAGGGGGGCAAAATGAGCAGTTCTTC
CASSFGGGQNEQFF
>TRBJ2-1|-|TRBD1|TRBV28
TGTGCCAGCAGTTTCCCCGGGACAGGGTCGTACAATGAGCAGTTCTTC
CASSFPGTGSYNEQFF
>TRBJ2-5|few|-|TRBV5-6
TGTGCCAGCAGCTTATGGCGGAACCAAGAGACCCAGTACTTC
CASSLWRNQETQYF
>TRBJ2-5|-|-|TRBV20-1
TGCAGTGTTCGAGGGGACGGGGAGACCCAGTACTTC
CSVRGDGETQYF
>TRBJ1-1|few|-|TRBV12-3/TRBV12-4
TGTGCCAGCAGTTTAGGGCAGATGAACACTGAAGCTTTCTTT
CASSLGQMNTEAFF
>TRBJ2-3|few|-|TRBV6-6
TGTGCCAGCAGGGGGGGACGCACAGATACGCAGTATTTT
CASRGGRTDTQYF
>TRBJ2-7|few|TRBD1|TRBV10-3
TGTGCCATCAGCACAACAGGGGTCGAGCAGTACTTC
CAISTTGVEQYF
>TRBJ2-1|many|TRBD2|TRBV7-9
TGTGCCAGCTCTAGCGGCTCCTACAATGAGCAGTTCTTC
CASSSGSYNEQFF
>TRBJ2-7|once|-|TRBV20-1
TGCAGTGCTAGCGCAGCCGGGCGTTACGAGCAGTACTTC
CSASAAGRYEQYF
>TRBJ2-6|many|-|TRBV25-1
TGTGCCAGCAGCGCCCCTGTTAGTGGGGGTTCTGGGGCCAACGTCCTGACTTTC
CASSAPVSGGSGANVLTF
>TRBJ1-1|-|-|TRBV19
TGTGCCAGTAGCTCCCTTGGGGGCTACACTGAAGCTTTCTTT
CASSSLGGYTEAFF
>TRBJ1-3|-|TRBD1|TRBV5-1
TGCGCCAGCAGCATACAGGGGAAATCTGGAAACACCATATATTTT
CASSIQGKSGNTIYF
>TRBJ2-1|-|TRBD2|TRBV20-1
TGCAGTGCAACCGGAGAAAGCGGGAGGGCCTATAATGAGCAGTTCTTC
CSATGESGRAYNEQFF
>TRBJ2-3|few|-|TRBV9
TGTGCCAGCAGCCTAGCCGGTCCCCGGTCGGGGGGCACAGATACGCAGTATTTT
CASSLAGPRSGGTDTQYF
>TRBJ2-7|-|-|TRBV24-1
TGTGCCACCAGTGATAGGCGCGGTCCCTACGAGCAGTACTTC
CATSDRRGPYEQYF
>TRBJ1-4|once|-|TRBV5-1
TGCGCCAGCAGACGGGTAGAGGATGAAAAACTGTTTTTT
CASRRVEDEKLFF
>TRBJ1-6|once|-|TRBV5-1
TGCGCCAGCAGCTTGGAGTACTATAATTCACCCCTCCACTTT
CASSLEYYNSPLHF
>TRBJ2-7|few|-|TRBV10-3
TGTGCCATCAGTGACCCGGGACTCCAGGCTTCCTACGAGCAGTACTTC
CAISDPGLQASYEQYF
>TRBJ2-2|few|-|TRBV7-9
TGTGCCAGCAGCTTAGAGGGACCCGGGGAGCTGTTTTTT
CASSLEGPGELFF
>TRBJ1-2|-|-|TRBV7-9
TGTGCCAGCAGCTTATCTACAGACAGCTATGGCTACACCTTC
CASSLSTDSYGYTF
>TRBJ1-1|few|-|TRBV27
TGTGCCAGCAGTTTATCCCACCGTACAGCCCGTAGTGAAGCTTTCTTT
CASSLSHRTARSEAFF